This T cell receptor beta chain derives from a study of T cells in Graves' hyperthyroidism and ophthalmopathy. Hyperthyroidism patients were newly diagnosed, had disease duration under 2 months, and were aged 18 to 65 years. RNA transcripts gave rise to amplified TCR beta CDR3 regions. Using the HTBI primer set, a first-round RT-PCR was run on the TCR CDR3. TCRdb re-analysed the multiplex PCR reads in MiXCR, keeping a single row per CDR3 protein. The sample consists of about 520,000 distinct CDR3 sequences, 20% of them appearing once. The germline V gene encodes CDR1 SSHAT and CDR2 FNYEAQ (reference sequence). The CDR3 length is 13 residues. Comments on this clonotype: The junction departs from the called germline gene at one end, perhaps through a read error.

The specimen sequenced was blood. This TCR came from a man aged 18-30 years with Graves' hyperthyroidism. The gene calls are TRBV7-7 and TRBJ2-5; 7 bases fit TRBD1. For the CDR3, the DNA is TGTGCTAGCAGCTTAGGACAGGCGGAGACCCAGTACTTC. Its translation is CASSLGQAETQYF.